This record looks at one T cell receptor beta chain sequence and its context. It has no known antigen specificity. The record has no base qualities; no much larger clone is one base away. This entry comes from a study of blood T cell repertoires in COVID-19 (dated by TCRdb to between 2020 and 2021). In terms of the full investigation: The collaborator samples originated in the United States, Italy and Spain and spanned the acute and convalescent phases of COVID-19. Deeply sampled blood TCRbeta repertoires from subjects exposed to, actively infected with, or recovered from COVID-19 were included in the dataset. A de-identified subject ID, COVID-19 status, age in years and sex were almost always included in the sample metadata. Samples were obtained from the ongoing ImmuneRACE study (first 160 participants) and from some 1,300 subjects provided by 6 global collaborators. Where available, HLA class I and class II types were taken from metadata supplied by the sample provider and were not determined by assay-based typing. The material from the prospective study consisted of cDNA or gDNA derived from T cells, B-cell-depleted T cells, or PBMCs. A freely available public database, intended as a resource for researchers studying the immune response to SARS-CoV-2, is where the repertoires were released. Overall study results and their limits: Clinical and demographic metadata were provided uncurated, with the amount varying by source and participant.

Deletion took 11 bases off V and 2 bases off J, with a span of 15 bases between the germline ends. The CDR1 and CDR2 encoded by the germline V gene are MNHEY and SVGAGI. From its cysteine to its phenylalanine, the CDR3 spans 13 amino acids. The read is trimmed to its CDR3 DNA, 39 bases read in frame from base 1. TCRbeta CDR3 regions were amplified from genomic DNA using the immunoSEQ Assay, a bias-controlled multiplex PCR. From the authors' description of their analysis: Nucleated cell counts per sample were estimated from amplification of reference gene primers within the assay. To quantify the absolute abundance of each unique TCRbeta CDR3 rearrangement, sequence reads were collapsed and filtered. For each sample, productive Simpson clonality was calculated as the square root of Simpson's diversity index over productive rearrangements. In its TCRdb copy, this immuneACCESS table keeps in-frame sequences only and misses some clones. Where compared with another copy, unresolved V genes explain less than half of these, and the others have no known cause. The DNA gave D and trimming, while V, J and clone size come from that table. In this sample the table shows 110,000 to 150,000 clones, approximately 78% of which occur a single time. The top ten clonotypes cover approximately 6% of the sample.

Enrolling through a virtual design, the prospective study's participants ranged in age from roughly 18 to 90 years and lived across some 23 United States geographic areas. To assign participants to cohorts, the prospective study relied on clinical history that participants themselves reported in a screening survey and a study questionnaire. Recovered participants in ImmuneRACE Cohort 3 were defined as having two consecutive negative NP/OP PCR tests, clearance from a healthcare professional, or resolution of symptoms. Each participant in the prospective study had whole blood, serum and a nasopharyngeal or oropharyngeal swab collected by mobile phlebotomists. Additional blood draws and questionnaires over an approximately 2-month period could optionally be provided by prospective study participants. Before DNA extraction, prospective study blood samples were shipped either frozen or at room temperature.

The sequence joins TRBV6-5 to TRBJ1-1; the D gene assignment is ambiguous. The sample taken for sequencing was PBMCs or T cells enriched from blood (not recorded which). This TCR was recovered from a woman between 50 and 59 years old who had recovered from COVID-19. The nucleotide sequence reads as follows: TGTGCCGTACTTCTCGAGGGAAACACTGAAGCTTTCTTT. It translates as CAVLLEGNTEAFF.